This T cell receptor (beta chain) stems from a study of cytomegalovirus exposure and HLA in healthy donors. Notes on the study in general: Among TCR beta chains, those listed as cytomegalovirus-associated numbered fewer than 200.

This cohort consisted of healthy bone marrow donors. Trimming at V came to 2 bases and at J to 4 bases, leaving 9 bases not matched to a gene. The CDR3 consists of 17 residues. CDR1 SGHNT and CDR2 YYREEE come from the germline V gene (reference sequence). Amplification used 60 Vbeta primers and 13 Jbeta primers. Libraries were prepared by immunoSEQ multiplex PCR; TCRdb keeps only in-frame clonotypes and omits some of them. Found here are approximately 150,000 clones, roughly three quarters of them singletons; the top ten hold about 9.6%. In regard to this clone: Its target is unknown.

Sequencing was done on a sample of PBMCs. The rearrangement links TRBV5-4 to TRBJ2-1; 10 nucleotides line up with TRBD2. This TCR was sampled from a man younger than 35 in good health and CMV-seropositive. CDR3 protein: CASSFGLAGVSYNEQFF. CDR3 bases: TGTGCCAGCAGCTTTGGTCTAGCGGGAGTTTCTTACAATGAGCAGTTCTTC.